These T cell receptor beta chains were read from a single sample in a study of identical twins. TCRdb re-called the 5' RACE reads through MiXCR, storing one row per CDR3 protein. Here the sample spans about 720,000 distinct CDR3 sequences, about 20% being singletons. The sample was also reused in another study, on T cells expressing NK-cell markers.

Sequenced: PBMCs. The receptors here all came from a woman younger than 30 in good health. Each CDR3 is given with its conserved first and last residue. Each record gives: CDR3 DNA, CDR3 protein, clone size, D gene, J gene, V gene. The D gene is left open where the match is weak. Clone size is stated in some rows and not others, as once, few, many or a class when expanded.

cdr3_nt: TGTGCCAGCAGCGCACGGCGGCTCTATGGCTACACCTTC
cdr3_aa: CASSARRLYGYTF
clone_size: many
d_call: NA
j_call: TRBJ1-2
v_call: TRBV5-6

cdr3_nt: TGTGCCAGCAGCGACCGACAGAACTATCAGCCCCAGCATTTT
cdr3_aa: CASSDRQNYQPQHF
clone_size: NA
d_call: NA
j_call: TRBJ1-5
v_call: TRBV2

cdr3_nt: TGTGCCAGCAGTTATAACATGCGAGAGCAGTTCTTC
cdr3_aa: CASSYNMREQFF
clone_size: few
d_call: NA
j_call: TRBJ2-1
v_call: TRBV6-5

cdr3_nt: TGCAGCGTTGAAGGGGGCGTCGGTTTCGAGCAGTACTTC
cdr3_aa: CSVEGGVGFEQYF
clone_size: few
d_call: NA
j_call: TRBJ2-7
v_call: TRBV29-1

cdr3_nt: TGTGCCAGCAGCTTGGGCAGGGTAGTTGCAACTAATGAAAAACTGTTTTTT
cdr3_aa: CASSLGRVVATNEKLFF
clone_size: NA
d_call: NA
j_call: TRBJ1-4
v_call: TRBV5-6

cdr3_nt: TGCAGTGCTAGAGGTGTGGGACTCGAATACAATGAGCAGTTCTTC
cdr3_aa: CSARGVGLEYNEQFF
clone_size: NA
d_call: NA
j_call: TRBJ2-1
v_call: TRBV20-1

cdr3_nt: TGCAGTGCCGGCCTTCAGGGGAACACCGGGGAGCTGTTTTTT
cdr3_aa: CSAGLQGNTGELFF
clone_size: many
d_call: NA
j_call: TRBJ2-2
v_call: TRBV20-1

cdr3_nt: TGTGCCAGCAGCGTAGGGAATTACGAGCAGTACTTC
cdr3_aa: CASSVGNYEQYF
clone_size: NA
d_call: NA
j_call: TRBJ2-7
v_call: TRBV9

cdr3_nt: TGTGCCAGCAGCACAGGGGGTGGCCTTGAAAAACTGTTTTTT
cdr3_aa: CASSTGGGLEKLFF
clone_size: NA
d_call: TRBD1
j_call: TRBJ1-4
v_call: TRBV6-1

cdr3_nt: TGCGCCAGCAGCTTGGAGTTAGATACGCAGTATTTT
cdr3_aa: CASSLELDTQYF
clone_size: many
d_call: NA
j_call: TRBJ2-3
v_call: TRBV5-1

cdr3_nt: TGTGCCAGCAGCCCTCAGACAGGGGGTGACGGGGAGCTGTTTTTT
cdr3_aa: CASSPQTGGDGELFF
clone_size: NA
d_call: TRBD1
j_call: TRBJ2-2
v_call: TRBV7-3

cdr3_nt: TGCGCCAGCAGCTTGGCCGGCCAGATCACAGATACGCAGTATTTT
cdr3_aa: CASSLAGQITDTQYF
clone_size: NA
d_call: NA
j_call: TRBJ2-3
v_call: TRBV5-1

cdr3_nt: TGTGCCAGCAGCCTGGGACTACGAGCCTACGAGCAGTACTTC
cdr3_aa: CASSLGLRAYEQYF
clone_size: few
d_call: TRBD2
j_call: TRBJ2-7
v_call: TRBV11-2

cdr3_nt: TGCGCCAGCAGACAAATAGCGGGGGCTAGCACAGATACGCAGTATTTT
cdr3_aa: CASRQIAGASTDTQYF
clone_size: NA
d_call: TRBD2
j_call: TRBJ2-3
v_call: TRBV4-3

cdr3_nt: TGCAGTGCAATCCGATCGGGGGGGTCGGGAGGCTACACCTTC
cdr3_aa: CSAIRSGGSGGYTF
clone_size: NA
d_call: NA
j_call: TRBJ1-2
v_call: TRBV20-1

cdr3_nt: TGTGCCAGCAGTGAGACCCTCGGACAGGAAGAGTACTTC
cdr3_aa: CASSETLGQEEYF
clone_size: NA
d_call: TRBD1
j_call: TRBJ2-7
v_call: TRBV6-1

cdr3_nt: TGTGCCAGCACCACGATGGGGGGCTCCTACAATGAGCAGTTCTTC
cdr3_aa: CASTTMGGSYNEQFF
clone_size: NA
d_call: NA
j_call: TRBJ2-1
v_call: TRBV7-9

cdr3_nt: TGTGCCACCGTCAGAGGGGGCGGTCAAGAGACCCAGTACTTC
cdr3_aa: CATVRGGGQETQYF
clone_size: few
d_call: TRBD1
j_call: TRBJ2-5
v_call: TRBV6-1

cdr3_nt: TGTGCCAGCAGTTTTGAGCGGGGGGCCTACGAGCAGTACTTC
cdr3_aa: CASSFERGAYEQYF
clone_size: many
d_call: TRBD2
j_call: TRBJ2-7
v_call: TRBV6-5

cdr3_nt: TGTGCCAGCAGCTTAGGTCTGCGGGGGAGCACAGATACGCAGTATTTT
cdr3_aa: CASSLGLRGSTDTQYF
clone_size: few
d_call: TRBD2
j_call: TRBJ2-3
v_call: TRBV7-3

cdr3_nt: TGTGCCAGCAGCCGTGACAGGGGCACCTACAATGAGCAGTTCTTC
cdr3_aa: CASSRDRGTYNEQFF
clone_size: NA
d_call: TRBD1
j_call: TRBJ2-1
v_call: TRBV7-8

cdr3_nt: TGCGCCAGCAGCGGGGACGATAGACGGTATGGCTACACCTTC
cdr3_aa: CASSGDDRRYGYTF
clone_size: few
d_call: NA
j_call: TRBJ1-2
v_call: TRBV5-1

cdr3_nt: TGTGCCAGCAGTTTCGGGGACACCTTTGAAGCTTTCTTT
cdr3_aa: CASSFGDTFEAFF
clone_size: NA
d_call: NA
j_call: TRBJ1-1
v_call: TRBV12-3/TRBV12-4

cdr3_nt: TGCGCCAGCAGTGACAGATACACCGGGGAGCTGTTTTTT
cdr3_aa: CASSDRYTGELFF
clone_size: many
d_call: NA
j_call: TRBJ2-2
v_call: TRBV10-1

cdr3_nt: TGTGCCAGCAGTTTCACTAGCCAGTTCTTC
cdr3_aa: CASSFTSQFF
clone_size: few
d_call: NA
j_call: TRBJ2-1
v_call: TRBV12-3/TRBV12-4

cdr3_nt: TGTGCCAGCACCAATACCGGACTAGGGGCCCGAGGGCTGTTTTTT
cdr3_aa: CASTNTGLGARGLFF
clone_size: once
d_call: TRBD2
j_call: TRBJ2-2
v_call: TRBV6-1

cdr3_nt: TGTGCCAGCAGCCTTCGGGGTACGGATTCACCCCTCCACTTT
cdr3_aa: CASSLRGTDSPLHF
clone_size: NA
d_call: NA
j_call: TRBJ1-6
v_call: TRBV12-3/TRBV12-4

cdr3_nt: TGTGCCAGCCGGGACGGACTAGCCAAAAACATTCAGTACTTC
cdr3_aa: CASRDGLAKNIQYF
clone_size: NA
d_call: NA
j_call: TRBJ2-4
v_call: TRBV2

cdr3_nt: TGCGCCAGCAGCTTGGTCCACAGGGTATACGAGCAGTACTTC
cdr3_aa: CASSLVHRVYEQYF
clone_size: NA
d_call: NA
j_call: TRBJ2-7
v_call: TRBV5-1

cdr3_nt: TGCAGTGCTAGATGGCTACAGGCCGGGGAGCTGTTTTTT
cdr3_aa: CSARWLQAGELFF
clone_size: NA
d_call: NA
j_call: TRBJ2-2
v_call: TRBV20-1

cdr3_nt: TGTGCCAGCAGCCGCGGCGGGGCTAACTATGGCTACACCTTC
cdr3_aa: CASSRGGANYGYTF
clone_size: NA
d_call: NA
j_call: TRBJ1-2
v_call: TRBV3-1

cdr3_nt: TGCGCCAGCAGCTTGGAGCTAGCGGGGGGCAATGAGCAGTTCTTC
cdr3_aa: CASSLELAGGNEQFF
clone_size: few
d_call: TRBD2
j_call: TRBJ2-1
v_call: TRBV5-1

cdr3_nt: TGTGCCAGCAGCTTAACGGGCCTTGGGGAGCTGTTTTTT
cdr3_aa: CASSLTGLGELFF
clone_size: NA
d_call: NA
j_call: TRBJ2-2
v_call: TRBV7-8

cdr3_nt: TGTGCCAGCAGCCAAGGCCTAGCGGGGGGGCCTTGGTCTGAGCAGTTCTTC
cdr3_aa: CASSQGLAGGPWSEQFF
clone_size: NA
d_call: TRBD2
j_call: TRBJ2-1
v_call: TRBV3-1

cdr3_nt: TGTGCCAGCAGCAATGGACAGGGAGCATACGAGCAGTACTTC
cdr3_aa: CASSNGQGAYEQYF
clone_size: once
d_call: TRBD1
j_call: TRBJ2-7
v_call: TRBV12-3/TRBV12-4

cdr3_nt: TGCAGTGCTAGAGATTACCACAGGGGGAGTGAAAAACTGTTTTTT
cdr3_aa: CSARDYHRGSEKLFF
clone_size: many
d_call: TRBD1
j_call: TRBJ1-4
v_call: TRBV20-1

cdr3_nt: TGTGCCAGCAGTACAAACCCTCGAGCCGCGGGCTACGAGCAGTACTTC
cdr3_aa: CASSTNPRAAGYEQYF
clone_size: few
d_call: NA
j_call: TRBJ2-7
v_call: TRBV6-1

cdr3_nt: TGTGCCAGCGGCAAACTAGCGGGGGCTGAGGGTGAGCAGTACTTC
cdr3_aa: CASGKLAGAEGEQYF
clone_size: once
d_call: TRBD2
j_call: TRBJ2-7
v_call: TRBV7-9

cdr3_nt: TGTGCCAGCAGCTTAAATGCCAGGGATGGAAACATTCAGTACTTC
cdr3_aa: CASSLNARDGNIQYF
clone_size: NA
d_call: NA
j_call: TRBJ2-4
v_call: TRBV7-3

cdr3_nt: TGCGCCAGCAGCTTGGATCAGGGGAGAACTGAAGCTTTCTTT
cdr3_aa: CASSLDQGRTEAFF
clone_size: many
d_call: NA
j_call: TRBJ1-1
v_call: TRBV5-1

cdr3_nt: TGTGCCAGCACCAGACTAGCGGGAGCCACCGGGGAGCTGTTTTTT
cdr3_aa: CASTRLAGATGELFF
clone_size: few
d_call: TRBD2
j_call: TRBJ2-2
v_call: TRBV7-2

cdr3_nt: TGCAGTGCCCCGGACCCCAGTAATGAGCAGTTCTTC
cdr3_aa: CSAPDPSNEQFF
clone_size: NA
d_call: NA
j_call: TRBJ2-1
v_call: TRBV20-1

cdr3_nt: TGCGCCAGCAGCTTAACAGGACAGGGGGCCACCGAGCAGTACTTC
cdr3_aa: CASSLTGQGATEQYF
clone_size: few
d_call: TRBD1
j_call: TRBJ2-7
v_call: TRBV5-1

cdr3_nt: TGTGCCAGCAGCCCAATGGCAGTTGGGGCCTACGAGCAGTACTTC
cdr3_aa: CASSPMAVGAYEQYF
clone_size: NA
d_call: NA
j_call: TRBJ2-7
v_call: TRBV7-2

cdr3_nt: TGTGCCAGCAGCTGGAGGGCCGGTTACAATGAGCAGTTCTTC
cdr3_aa: CASSWRAGYNEQFF
clone_size: NA
d_call: NA
j_call: TRBJ2-1
v_call: TRBV5-5

cdr3_nt: TGTGCCAGCGCAAGCGGGACCTACGAGCAGTACTTC
cdr3_aa: CASASGTYEQYF
clone_size: many
d_call: TRBD2
j_call: TRBJ2-7
v_call: TRBV12-3/TRBV12-4

cdr3_nt: TGCGCCAGCAGCAAGACGGGTCAGGGGCTCGACAATGAGCAGTTCTTC
cdr3_aa: CASSKTGQGLDNEQFF
clone_size: few
d_call: NA
j_call: TRBJ2-1
v_call: TRBV4-3

cdr3_nt: TGCAGTGCACCTGGGAGAGATACGCAGTATTTT
cdr3_aa: CSAPGRDTQYF
clone_size: NA
d_call: NA
j_call: TRBJ2-3
v_call: TRBV20-1

cdr3_nt: TGTGCCAGCAGTTTAGTAGGACACACAGATAGCAATCAGCCCCAGCATTTT
cdr3_aa: CASSLVGHTDSNQPQHF
clone_size: NA
d_call: NA
j_call: TRBJ1-5
v_call: TRBV12-3/TRBV12-4

cdr3_nt: TGTGCCAGCAGCTTAGGCGCCCCAGGACTAGCGTCAATGGGGACCCAGTACTTC
cdr3_aa: CASSLGAPGLASMGTQYF
clone_size: few
d_call: TRBD2
j_call: TRBJ2-5
v_call: TRBV13

cdr3_nt: TGCGCCAGCAGCTTGGGTGGGAGGATGCACTCCTACAATGAGCAGTTCTTC
cdr3_aa: CASSLGGRMHSYNEQFF
clone_size: few
d_call: NA
j_call: TRBJ2-1
v_call: TRBV5-1

cdr3_nt: TGTGCCAGCAGCCCCTGGCGGGTTGATTCCTACGAGCAGTACTTC
cdr3_aa: CASSPWRVDSYEQYF
clone_size: few
d_call: NA
j_call: TRBJ2-7
v_call: TRBV12-3/TRBV12-4

cdr3_nt: TGCGCCAGCAGCTTGGAGGGGGAAGGTGGCTACACCTTC
cdr3_aa: CASSLEGEGGYTF
clone_size: NA
d_call: NA
j_call: TRBJ1-2
v_call: TRBV5-1

cdr3_nt: TGCGCCAGCACCCAGGACATCTCCTACGAGCAGTACTTC
cdr3_aa: CASTQDISYEQYF
clone_size: NA
d_call: NA
j_call: TRBJ2-7
v_call: TRBV5-1

cdr3_nt: TGTGCCATCAGCCCCCGGGAGGGCCCCACCGGGGAGCTGTTTTTT
cdr3_aa: CAISPREGPTGELFF
clone_size: few
d_call: TRBD2
j_call: TRBJ2-2
v_call: TRBV10-3